The T cell receptor beta chain described here comes from a study of CD8+CD57+ T cells in acquired aplastic anemia. Investigators profiled TCR beta VDJ and CDR3 from genomic DNA template. Using its own MiXCR run on the reads, TCRdb lists one record per CDR3 protein. The sample lists roughly 240,000 distinct CDR3 sequences; approximately 45% were seen once. It was patients with CD8+CD57+ cell expansion by flow cytometry who were chosen for sequencing. Unmatched junction bases numbered 2, after V lost 1 base and J lost 0 bases. Germline assignment: CDR1 LNHNV and CDR2 YYDKDF (reference sequence). The CDR3 extends over 16 amino acids.

The rearrangement uses TRBV15 and TRBJ2-1; 8 nucleotides match TRBD1. This TCR was sampled from a human donor with aplastic anemia. The sequenced sample was sorted CD4+, CD8+, or CD8+CD57+ T cells (not recorded which) from PBMCs. The CDR3 DNA sequence: TGTGCCACCAGCAGAGGGACAGGGATCTCCTACAATGAGCAGTTCTTC. This encodes CATSRGTGISYNEQFF.